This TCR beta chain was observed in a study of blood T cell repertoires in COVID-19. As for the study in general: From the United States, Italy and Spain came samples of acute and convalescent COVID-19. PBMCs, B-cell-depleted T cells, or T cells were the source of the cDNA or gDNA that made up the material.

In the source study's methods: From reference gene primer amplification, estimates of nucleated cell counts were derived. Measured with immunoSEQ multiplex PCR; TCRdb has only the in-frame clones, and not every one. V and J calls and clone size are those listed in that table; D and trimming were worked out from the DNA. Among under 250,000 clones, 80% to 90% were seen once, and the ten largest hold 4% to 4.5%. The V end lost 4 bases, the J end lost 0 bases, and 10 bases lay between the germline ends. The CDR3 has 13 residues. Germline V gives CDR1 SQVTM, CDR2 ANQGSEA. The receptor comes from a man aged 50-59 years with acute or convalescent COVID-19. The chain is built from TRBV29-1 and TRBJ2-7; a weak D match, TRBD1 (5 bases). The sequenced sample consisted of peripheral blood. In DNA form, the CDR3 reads TGCAGCGTTGGAACAGGAAGCTCCTACGAGCAGTACTTC. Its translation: CSVGTGSSYEQYF.